These 2 T cell receptor beta chains were all obtained from the same sample, sequenced in a study of blood T cells in healthy people across ages. Together with a sample-barcoded 5' primer, a J-beta primer mix was included in a second PCR lasting roughly 6 to 12 cycles. One entry per CDR3 protein results from TCRdb running MiXCR on the 5' RACE reads. The data contain hundreds of thousands of distinct CDR3 sequences, roughly 30% of them singletons. Material for sequencing was blood. The receptors shown here come from a woman older than 75 in good health.

A note on this clonotype: A read error is possible here, since a much larger clone lies one base away. This chain uses TRBV12-3 or TRBV12-4 with TRBJ2-5; TRBD2 might be the D (5 bases). The germline V and J ends were trimmed by 6 bases and 11 bases, with 16 bases remaining between them. The length of the CDR3 is 12 residues. CDR3 nucleotide sequence: TGTGCCAGCAGACAACTAGATTGGGTGCAGTACTTC. Residues: CASRQLDWVQYF.

This clonotype has only a few counts. The chain recombines TRBV5-1 with TRBJ2-7, with 8 positions matching TRBD1. V dropped 5 bases and J dropped 1; count of bases not matched to a gene: 8. The germline V gene encodes CDR1 SGHRS and CDR2 YFSETQ. The length of the CDR3 is 15 residues. CDR3 amino acids: CASRPDRGASYEQYF. The CDR3 DNA reads TGCGCCAGCAGACCCGACAGGGGAGCTTCCTACGAGCAGTACTTC.